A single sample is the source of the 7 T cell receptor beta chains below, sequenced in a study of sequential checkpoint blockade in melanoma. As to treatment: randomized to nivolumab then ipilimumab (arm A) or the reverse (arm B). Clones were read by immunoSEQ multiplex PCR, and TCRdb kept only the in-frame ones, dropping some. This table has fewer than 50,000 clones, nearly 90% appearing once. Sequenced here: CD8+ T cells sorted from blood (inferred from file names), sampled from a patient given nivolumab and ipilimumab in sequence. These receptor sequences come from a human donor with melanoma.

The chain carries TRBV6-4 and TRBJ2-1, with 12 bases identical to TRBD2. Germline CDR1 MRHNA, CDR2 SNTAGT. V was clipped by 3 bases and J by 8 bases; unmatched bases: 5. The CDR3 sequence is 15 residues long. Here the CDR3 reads CASSDLAGGPYEQFF. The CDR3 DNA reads TGTGCCAGCAGTGATCTAGCGGGAGGGCCATATGAGCAGTTCTTC.

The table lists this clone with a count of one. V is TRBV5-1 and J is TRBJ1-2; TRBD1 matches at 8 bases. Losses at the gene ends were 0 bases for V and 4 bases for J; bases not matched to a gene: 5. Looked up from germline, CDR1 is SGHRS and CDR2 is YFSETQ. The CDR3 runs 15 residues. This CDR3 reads CASSLAATGVYGYTF. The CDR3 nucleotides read TGCGCCAGCAGCTTGGCAGCGACAGGGGTCTATGGCTACACCTTC.

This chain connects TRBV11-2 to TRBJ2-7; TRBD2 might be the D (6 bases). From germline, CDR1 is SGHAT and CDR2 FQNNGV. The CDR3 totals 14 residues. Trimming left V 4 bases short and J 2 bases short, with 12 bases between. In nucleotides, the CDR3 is TGTGCCAGCAGCTCCCGGGAGCACCCCTACGAGCAGTACTTC. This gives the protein CASSSREHPYEQYF.

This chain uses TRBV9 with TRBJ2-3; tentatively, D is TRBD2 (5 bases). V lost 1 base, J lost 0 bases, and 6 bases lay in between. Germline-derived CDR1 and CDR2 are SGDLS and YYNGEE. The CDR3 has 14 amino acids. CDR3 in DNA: TGTGCCAGCAGCGTAAGGAGGAGCACAGATACGCAGTATTTT. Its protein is CASSVRRSTDTQYF.

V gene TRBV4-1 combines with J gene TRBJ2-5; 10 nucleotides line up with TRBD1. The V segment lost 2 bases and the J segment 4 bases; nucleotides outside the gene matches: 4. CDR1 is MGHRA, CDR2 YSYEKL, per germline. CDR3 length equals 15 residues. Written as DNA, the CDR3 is TGCGCCAGCAGCCAAAGGGACAGGGGTGTAGAGACCCAGTACTTC. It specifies CASSQRDRGVETQYF.

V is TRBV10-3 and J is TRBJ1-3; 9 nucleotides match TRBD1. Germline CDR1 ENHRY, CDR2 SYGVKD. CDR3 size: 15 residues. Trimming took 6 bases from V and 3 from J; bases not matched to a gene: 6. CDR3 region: CAIRSGTGIGNTIYF. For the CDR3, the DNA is TGTGCCATCAGGTCCGGGACAGGGATTGGAAACACCATATATTTT.

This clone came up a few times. DNA for the CDR3: TGTGCCACCCAGACAGGGGGGAACACTGAAGCTTTCTTT. This sequence encodes CATQTGGNTEAFF. This chain joins TRBV6-6 and TRBJ1-1; TRBD1 agrees at 9 bases. The CDR3 spans 13 residues. Trimming cost V 10 bases and J 1 base; bases outside gene matches: 4. CDR1 is MNHNY and CDR2 is SVGAGI in the germline V gene (reference sequence).